The 18 T cell receptor beta chains below all came from one sample that was sequenced in a study of cytomegalovirus exposure and HLA in healthy donors. The PCR used 60 Vbeta and 13 Jbeta primers. The method was immunoSEQ multiplex PCR; TCRdb's version includes in-frame clones alone and lacks a portion of them. The sample shows under 65,000 clones, and 3.6% sits with its ten largest clones. The sample consisted of PBMCs. These TCRs come from a woman aged 18-35 years in good health and CMV-seronegative.

The chain combines TRBV7-9 with TRBJ1-2, with unresolved D. CDR1 SEHNR and CDR2 FQNEAQ come from the germline V gene (reference sequence). This CDR3 contains 15 residues. V lost 5 bases and J 4 bases, leaving 17 bases between the germline ends. The CDR3, as DNA: TGTGCCAGCAGCGCAGAGGGAGGGTCGGGCTATGGCTACACCTTC. It codes for CASSAEGGSGYGYTF.

The gene calls are TRBV6-1 and TRBJ1-1; D is undetermined. Per germline, CDR1 MNHNS and CDR2 SASEGT. The CDR3 totals 14 residues. Trimming shortened V by 2 bases and J by 4 bases, and 11 bases separated the two germline ends. The CDR3 sequence is CASSERTLSTEAFF. Written as DNA, the CDR3 is TGTGCCAGCAGTGAACGGACTTTAAGCACTGAAGCTTTCTTT.

The rearrangement joins TRBV29-1 to TRBJ2-3; tentatively, D is TRBD1 (5 bases). The CDR3 sequence is 14 residues long. Trimming took 6 bases from V and 3 from J, leaving 16 bases between them. From germline, CDR1 is SQVTM and CDR2 ANQGSEA. CDR3 sequence reads: CSVDAPQGTDTQYF. The CDR3 bases are TGCAGCGTGGACGCGCCCCAGGGTACAGATACGCAGTATTTT.

Turning to this clone: The junction does not match germline at one end; this may be a read error. The chain couples TRBV7-7 to TRBJ2-7, with TRBD1 matching over 8 bases. Germline V gene lookup returns CDR1 SSHAT and CDR2 FNYEAQ (reference sequence). The CDR3 is made up of 13 amino acids. The CDR3 DNA reads as TGTGCTAGCAGCTTTGACAGGGGTAGCGAGCAGTACTTC. Translated, it gives CASSFDRGSEQYF.

By frequency, this clone is medium-sized (0.01 to 0.1%). The chain combines TRBV2 with TRBJ1-1, with no clear D. Trimming stripped 3 bases from V and 8 bases from J, with 7 bases between. Germline V CDR1 and CDR2: SNHLY, FYNNEI. The CDR3 has 11 amino acids. CDR3 sequence (DNA): TGTGCCAGCAGTGAGGGCCTCGAAGCTTTCTTT. The encoded protein is CASSEGLEAFF. The variable domain in full, completed from reference TRBV2 and TRBJ1-1, reads EPEVTQTPSHQVTQMGQEVILRCVPISNHLYFYWYRQILGQKVEFLVSFYNNEISEKSEIFDDQFSVERPDGSNFTLKIRSTKLEDSAMYFCASSEGLEAFFGQGTRLTVV.

The chain joins TRBV18 to TRBJ2-1, with 11 bases fitting TRBD2. There are 16 residues in the CDR3. From germline, CDR1 is KGHSH and CDR2 LQKENI. Trimming removed 3 bases from V and 10 bases from J; junction bases left unmatched: 11. CDR3 in DNA: TGTGCCAGCTCACCCGGGACTAGCGGAGGAAGGGGGGAGCAGTTCTTC. Its translation is CASSPGTSGGRGEQFF. The full variable domain, rest sourced from reference TRBV18 and TRBJ2-1, is NAGVMQNPRHLVRRRGQEARLRCSPMKGHSHVYWYRQLPEEGLKFMVYLQKENIIDESGMPKERFSAEFPKEGPSILRIQQVVRGDSAAYFCASSPGTSGGRGEQFFGPGTRLTVL.

J is TRBJ2-7 and V is TRBV5-4; the D gene is possibly TRBD2 (6 bases). The CDR3 spans 13 residues. Trimming removed 7 bases from V and 3 bases from J, with 14 bases in between. Per the germline V gene, CDR1 is SGHNT and CDR2 is YYREEE (reference sequence). The CDR3 nucleotides read TGTGCCAGCGCCGGGAGTGGTGACTACGAGCAGTACTTC. This gives the protein CASAGSGDYEQYF. The full variable domain, its missing parts supplied by reference TRBV5-4 and TRBJ2-7, is ETGVTQSPTHLIKTRGQQVTLRCSSQSGHNTVSWYQQALGQGPQFIFQYYREEENGRGNFPPRFSGLQFPNYSSELNVNALELDDSALYLCASAGSGDYEQYFGPGTRLTVT.

The rearrangement joins TRBV29-1 to TRBJ2-1; TRBD2 matches 10 bases. This CDR3 contains 14 residues. Germline lookup yields CDR1 SQVTM and CDR2 ANQGSEA. The ends lost 6 bases at V and 6 bases at J; junction bases unmatched: 8. CDR3 in DNA: TGCAGCGTAGCGGGAGGGTGGGTAGGCAATGAGCAGTTCTTC. As protein: CSVAGGWVGNEQFF.

This sequence joins TRBV6-1 and TRBJ2-7; 8 bases align to TRBD1. This CDR3 is built from 14 residues. Germline-derived CDR1 and CDR2 are MNHNS and SASEGT. J gave up 6 bases and V 7 bases, and 11 bases lay outside the gene matches. The CDR3 region has the DNA TGTGCCAGCACTTTCCGGGACAGGCTTTCCGAGCAGTACTTC. Its translation: CASTFRDRLSEQYF.

The rearrangement uses TRBV7-8 and TRBJ2-7, with TRBD2 matching 11 bases. In germline, CDR1 is SGHVS, CDR2 FQNEAQ. V gave up 4 bases and J gave up 7 bases; unmatched junction bases: 12. The CDR3 runs to 16 residues. The CDR3 nucleotides are TGTGCCAGCAGCTCGTCTAGACTAGCGGGATTTGGAGAGCAGTACTTC. It yields the protein CASSSSRLAGFGEQYF.

The chain is built from TRBV7-6 and TRBJ2-7; no firm D call. Germline values: CDR1 SGHVS, CDR2 FNYEAQ. Trimming took off 5 bases at V and 2 bases at J, with 10 bases between the two ends. The CDR3 consists of 13 residues. CDR3 sequence (DNA): TGTGCCAGCAGCGCCCGGAGCGCCTACGAGCAGTACTTC. Its translation is CASSARSAYEQYF. Full variable domain (remainder filled in from reference TRBV7-6 and TRBJ2-7): GAGVSQSPRYKVTKRGQDVALRCDPISGHVSLYWYRQALGQGPEFLTYFNYEAQQDKSGLPNDRFSAERPEGSISTLTIQRTEQRDSAMYRCASSARSAYEQYFGPGTRLTVT.

To note about this clone: Other DNA variants within this sample encode the same CDR3. V and J are TRBV6-1 and TRBJ1-1; no definite D call. Germline loops: CDR1 MNHNS, CDR2 SASEGT. The CDR3 has 13 residues. Trimming pared 6 bases from V and 3 bases from J, leaving 11 bases between. In DNA form, the CDR3 reads TGTGCCAGCAGCACCGACCGGGACACTGAAGCTTTCTTT. Its translation is CASSTDRDTEAFF.

The chain uses TRBV25-1 and TRBJ2-7, with D perhaps TRBD1 (6 bases). The CDR3 has 14 amino acids. Germline CDR1 and CDR2: MGHDK and SYGVNS. V lost 1 base and J lost 6, with 13 bases in between. CDR3 amino acids: CASSESYRDGEQYF. The CDR3 region has the DNA TGTGCCAGCAGTGAATCTTACAGGGACGGCGAGCAGTACTTC.

In DNA, the CDR3 is TGTGCCAGTAGTATTTCCGGGACAGGGGTCAATGAGCAGTTCTTC. This sequence encodes CASSISGTGVNEQFF. The chain is built from TRBV19 and TRBJ2-1; 10 bases align to TRBD1. The CDR3 covers 15 residues. Germline V lookup: CDR1 LNHDA, CDR2 SQIVND (reference sequence). J lost 6 bases, V lost 3 bases, and 5 bases had no gene match.

This sequence joins TRBV5-4 and TRBJ2-5; possible D gene TRBD1, 5 bases. V lost 2 bases and J lost 3, with 8 bases in between. The CDR3 has 13 residues. The germline V gene has CDR1 SGHNT and CDR2 YYREEE (reference sequence). CDR3 nucleotide sequence: TGTGCCAGCAGCTTTGACAGAGAAGAGACCCAGTACTTC. It yields the protein CASSFDREETQYF.

The chain couples TRBV9 to TRBJ2-2; 7 bases are shared with TRBD2. The length of the CDR3 is 16 residues. From germline, CDR1 is SGDLS and CDR2 YYNGEE. V shed 4 bases, J shed 7 bases, and the junction held 13 bases outside the gene matches. In DNA form, the CDR3 reads TGTGCCAGCAGCTCCCTTCGGGGGGAACTGGGCGGGGAGCTGTTTTTT. Amino acid sequence: CASSSLRGELGGELFF.

This chain uses TRBV30 with TRBJ1-1, with a possible D match to TRBD1 (6 bases). Germline values: CDR1 GTSNPN, CDR2 SVGIG (reference sequence). V lost 3 bases and J 5 bases, leaving 13 bases between the germline ends. This CDR3 region has 13 residues. CDR3 amino acids: CAWSEIQGTEAFF. The CDR3, as DNA: TGTGCCTGGAGCGAAATACAGGGTACTGAAGCTTTCTTT.

The chain employs TRBV5-1 and TRBJ1-1; D gene ambiguous. CDR3 length: 15 residues. Germline CDR1 SGHRS, CDR2 YFSETQ. V lost 4 bases and J 2 bases, leaving 15 bases between the germline ends. In nucleotides, the CDR3 is TGCGCCAGCAGCCTGGACCTTACAATAAACACTGAAGCTTTCTTT. This sequence encodes CASSLDLTINTEAFF.